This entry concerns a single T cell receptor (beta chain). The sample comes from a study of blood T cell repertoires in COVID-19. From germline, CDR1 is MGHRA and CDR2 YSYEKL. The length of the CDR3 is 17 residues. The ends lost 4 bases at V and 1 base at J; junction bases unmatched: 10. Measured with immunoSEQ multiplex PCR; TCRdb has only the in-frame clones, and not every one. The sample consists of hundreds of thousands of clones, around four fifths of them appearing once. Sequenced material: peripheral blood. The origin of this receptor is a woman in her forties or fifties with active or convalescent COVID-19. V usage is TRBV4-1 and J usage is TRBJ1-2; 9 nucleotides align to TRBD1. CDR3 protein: CASSPSRLGQGNYGYTF. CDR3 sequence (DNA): TGCGCCAGCAGCCCCTCCCGTTTGGGACAGGGTAACTATGGCTACACCTTC.